The entry below describes one TCR beta chain. The entry originates in a study of CD8 T cells in Susac syndrome. Study-level background: Susac syndrome patients were untreated, on corticosteroids with some adding intravenous immunoglobulin, or on intravenous immunoglobulin only.

V was cut by 0 bases and J by 8 bases, with 10 bases left in between. Germline V gene lookup returns CDR1 DFQATT and CDR2 SNEGSKA (reference sequence). This CDR3 has 13 amino acids. Reverse transcription of roughly 0.5 to 1 ug RNA was performed with random hexamers. The method of amplification for TCR beta CDR3 was immunoSEQ multiplex PCR, covering 54 Vbeta and 13 Jbeta. TCRdb reprocessed the immunoSEQ multiplex PCR reads with MiXCR, giving one entry per CDR3 protein. The table has approximately 25,000 distinct CDR3 sequences, over 85% seen once. V gene TRBV20-1 combines with J gene TRBJ1-4; TRBD1 is a possible D gene (5 bases). The sample consisted of CD8+ T cells from PBMCs. The clonotype was recovered from a human donor with Susac syndrome. In DNA, the CDR3 is TGCAGTGCTAGAGAAGGGGTCGGAGAAAAACTGTTTTTT. It encodes CSAREGVGEKLFF.